This T cell receptor (beta chain) is from a study of OX40 agonist ivuxolimab in advanced cancers. Background on the study: Patients received ivuxolimab, an intravenous treatment, every 2 weeks at 0.01 to 10 mg/kg. From roughly 23 to 85 years was the age range, with a mean of approximately 58 years, and around 83% were male. General study findings and limits: Among patients with partial responses at 0.1-3.0 mg/kg, clonal expansion was among the lowest. CD4+ and CD8+ blood T cells expanded clonally by week 6 at 0.1 to 3.0 mg/kg.

TCRdb's table, derived via immunoSEQ multiplex PCR, lists solely in-frame clones and lacks some. The sample consists of approximately 76,000 clones, approximately 83% of them appearing once. Concerning this clone: The antigen is unknown.

The germline V gene has CDR1 SGHRS and CDR2 YFSETQ. The V gene end was trimmed by 4 bases and the J gene end by 6 bases; junction bases not matched to a gene: 3. The CDR3 is 14 residues long. The sequence was obtained from an adult with an advanced solid tumor such as melanoma, head and neck, liver or kidney cancer. Sequenced here: CD4+ or CD8+ T cells sorted from blood, sampled in a trial of the OX40 agonist ivuxolimab. The chain joins TRBV5-1 to TRBJ2-3; 12 bases line up with TRBD1. Here the CDR3 DNA reads TGCGCCAGCAGCATGGGACAGGGGGCCGATACGCAGTATTTT. It encodes CASSMGQGADTQYF.